A selection of T cell receptor beta chains follows, all from one sample in a study of T cells in tumors after PD-1 blockade. The data were produced by immunoSEQ multiplex PCR, yet TCRdb's version contains in-frame clones alone and is incomplete. The table has almost 35,000 clones, approximately 70% seen once. This specimen consisted of PBMCs, obtained after anti-PD-1 treatment. These receptors originate from a human donor with basal cell carcinoma. Both conserved end residues are part of each CDR3. The D gene is left open where the match is weak. Clone size is shown for a subset of rows, as once, few, many or a class of expanded clone.

-,TRBV6-6,TRBJ1-1,-,CASSYGGGASQRAFF,TGTGCCAGCAGTTACGGGGGTGGGGCCTCCCAACGGGCTTTCTTT
-,TRBV28,TRBJ2-2,TRBD2,CASSIAGGPYTGELFF,TGTGCCAGCAGTATAGCGGGAGGGCCGTACACCGGGGAGCTGTTTTTT
-,TRBV7-2,TRBJ2-7,TRBD2,CASSSLGRTSGGAREQYF,TGTGCCAGCAGCTCACTGGGTAGGACTAGCGGGGGGGCGAGAGAGCAGTACTTC
many,TRBV6-1,TRBJ2-7,-,CASSEQDSQTYEQYF,TGTGCCAGCAGTGAACAGGACAGCCAGACCTACGAGCAGTACTTC
-,TRBV6-2/TRBV6-3,TRBJ2-5,-,CASSYSGYGETQYF,TGTGCCAGCAGTTACTCCGGGTACGGAGAGACCCAGTACTTC
-,TRBV7-2,TRBJ2-5,-,CASSPPGVQETQYF,TGTGCCAGCAGCCCCCCAGGGGTACAAGAGACCCAGTACTTC
-,TRBV12-5,TRBJ2-3,-,CASSWSTDTQYF,TGTGCTAGTAGCTGGAGCACAGATACGCAGTATTTT
few,TRBV23-1,TRBJ1-6,-,CASSQWAREESPLHF,TGCGCCAGCAGTCAATGGGCCAGGGAGGAATCACCCCTCCACTTT
-,TRBV7-2,TRBJ1-1,-,CASSLMEGVEAFF,TGTGCCAGCAGCTTAATGGAGGGTGTAGAAGCTTTCTTT
few,TRBV9,TRBJ2-4,-,CASSVSIAKNIQYF,TGTGCCAGCAGCGTGTCTATAGCCAAAAACATTCAGTACTTC
-,TRBV7-9,TRBJ1-2,-,CASSLDGSSYGYTF,TGTGCCAGCAGCTTAGACGGCAGCAGCTATGGCTACACCTTC
-,TRBV30,TRBJ1-4,-,CAWTQLGGGNEKLFF,TGTGCCTGGACGCAGTTAGGAGGAGGGAATGAAAAACTGTTTTTT
-,TRBV19,TRBJ1-2,TRBD1,CASSRQITGVDYGYTF,TGTGCCAGTAGTCGACAAATCACAGGGGTAGACTATGGCTACACCTTC
-,TRBV6-2/TRBV6-3,TRBJ2-1,-,CASSYSPGRGSYNEQFF,TGTGCCAGCAGTTACTCCCCGGGGCGGGGATCCTACAATGAGCAGTTCTTC
-,TRBV19,TRBJ2-2,-,CASRIYPGGGTGELFF,TGTGCCAGTAGAATTTACCCCGGGGGCGGGACCGGGGAGCTGTTTTTT
once,TRBV6-4,TRBJ1-1,-,CASSSQLNTEAFF,TGTGCCAGCTCATCACAGTTGAACACTGAAGCTTTCTTT
-,TRBV2,TRBJ2-3,-,CASSVSTDTQYF,TGTGCCAGCAGTGTCAGCACAGATACGCAGTATTTT
-,TRBV19,TRBJ1-3,-,CASRPGGQRAGNTIYF,TGTGCCAGTAGGCCGGGAGGTCAGCGGGCTGGAAACACCATATATTTT
-,TRBV9,TRBJ2-1,TRBD1,CASSVRDRVNEQFF,TGTGCCAGCAGCGTCCGGGACAGAGTCAATGAGCAGTTCTTC
-,TRBV6-2/TRBV6-3,TRBJ1-2,-,CASSYTRGNYGYTF,TGTGCCAGCAGTTACACACGGGGTAACTATGGCTACACCTTC
many,TRBV7-9,TRBJ2-2,TRBD2,CASRRGSGSVTGELFF,TGTGCCAGCAGACGTGGTAGCGGGAGTGTTACCGGGGAGCTGTTTTTT
-,TRBV6-2/TRBV6-3,TRBJ2-1,TRBD2,CASSYSILAGGHNEQFF,TGTGCCAGCAGTTACTCGATTCTAGCGGGGGGGCACAATGAGCAGTTCTTC
-,TRBV6-5,TRBJ2-7,TRBD2,CASTHGAGNEQYF,TGTGCCAGTACTCACGGAGCGGGGAACGAGCAGTACTTC
-,TRBV2,TRBJ2-3,-,CASNPRATDTQYF,TGTGCCAGCAACCCCAGAGCCACAGATACGCAGTATTTT
-,TRBV7-9,TRBJ2-3,TRBD2,CASSLWDWTSGVRDTQYF,TGTGCCAGCAGCTTATGGGATTGGACTAGCGGGGTTCGTGATACGCAGTATTTT
-,TRBV7-2,TRBJ2-1,TRBD2,CASSFRLAGGMDEQFF,TGTGCCAGCAGCTTCCGACTAGCGGGGGGGATGGATGAGCAGTTCTTC
-,TRBV2,TRBJ2-7,-,CASSEEIEQYF,TGTGCCAGCAGTGAGGAGATCGAGCAGTACTTC
-,TRBV30,TRBJ2-7,-,CAWSRKAPYEQYF,TGTGCCTGGAGTAGGAAGGCACCCTACGAGCAGTACTTC
-,TRBV7-8,TRBJ1-5,TRBD1,CASRQDRGQPQHF,TGTGCCAGCAGACAGGACAGGGGCCAGCCCCAGCATTTT
-,TRBV18,TRBJ1-5,-,CASSPSGTNQPQHF,TGTGCCAGCTCACCCTCGGGGACTAATCAGCCCCAGCATTTT
-,TRBV6-1,TRBJ2-1,TRBD2,CASSDLLAGGYNEQFF,TGTGCCAGCAGTGATTTACTAGCGGGGGGGTACAATGAGCAGTTCTTC
-,TRBV10-3,TRBJ2-7,TRBD2,CAISAGLAESYEQYF,TGTGCCATCAGTGCGGGACTAGCGGAGTCCTACGAGCAGTACTTC
-,TRBV29-1,TRBJ1-2,TRBD1,CSASPRTGASYGYTF,TGCAGCGCCTCACCCAGGACAGGGGCGAGCTATGGCTACACCTTC
-,TRBV7-2,TRBJ1-1,TRBD1,CASSSGQGRRTEAFF,TGTGCCAGCAGCTCGGGACAGGGAAGGAGGACTGAAGCTTTCTTT
few,TRBV2,TRBJ1-5,-,CASKEGGNQPQHF,TGTGCCAGCAAGGAGGGGGGCAATCAGCCCCAGCATTTT
once,TRBV9,TRBJ1-2,TRBD1,CASSPGQALYGYTF,TGTGCCAGCAGCCCGGGACAGGCACTCTATGGCTACACCTTC
-,TRBV7-8,TRBJ2-3,-,CASSLYDGSADTQYF,TGTGCCAGCAGCCTCTACGACGGCAGCGCAGATACGCAGTATTTT
-,TRBV6-6,TRBJ1-2,TRBD1,CASRLPGQGGFGGYTF,TGTGCCAGCAGGCTCCCGGGACAGGGGGGCTTCGGTGGCTACACCTTC
-,TRBV19,TRBJ1-2,TRBD1,CASSIMGQGASGYTF,TGTGCCAGTAGTATAATGGGACAGGGGGCTAGTGGCTACACCTTC
-,TRBV5-6,TRBJ2-1,-,CASSSDQGSGSYNEQFF,TGTGCCAGCAGCTCGGATCAGGGCTCCGGCTCCTACAATGAGCAGTTCTTC
once,TRBV7-9,TRBJ1-1,TRBD1,CASSSQGVKGNTEAFF,TGTGCCAGCAGCTCCCAGGGGGTCAAAGGGAACACTGAAGCTTTCTTT
-,TRBV6-5,TRBJ1-6,-,CASRQGTNSPLHF,TGTGCCAGCAGGCAGGGGACTAATTCACCCCTCCACTTT
-,TRBV5-1,TRBJ2-2,TRBD2,CASRSGGESTGELFF,TGCGCCAGCCGTAGCGGGGGCGAAAGCACCGGGGAGCTGTTTTTT
-,TRBV6-1,TRBJ2-7,-,CASSEYVRSGEQYF,TGTGCCAGCAGTGAATATGTGAGGTCGGGCGAACAGTACTTC
once,TRBV4-2,TRBJ1-5,TRBD1,CASSQDADRGNQPQHF,TGTGCCAGCAGCCAAGACGCGGACAGGGGGAATCAGCCCCAGCATTTT
-,TRBV4-1,TRBJ2-1,-,CASSQARLVVGVSEQFF,TGCGCCAGCAGCCAAGCTCGCCTGGTGGTAGGGGTGTCTGAGCAGTTCTTC
-,TRBV5-6,TRBJ1-5,-,CASSLGQGISAQHF,TGTGCCAGCAGCTTGGGGCAGGGTATTTCAGCCCAGCATTTT
-,TRBV7-2,TRBJ1-1,-,CASSPRDFSNTEAFF,TGTGCCAGCAGCCCCCGGGACTTTTCGAACACTGAAGCTTTCTTT
-,TRBV2,TRBJ2-1,TRBD1,CASRFAGTGMNNEQFF,TGTGCCAGCAGGTTTGCCGGGACAGGGATGAACAATGAGCAGTTCTTC
-,TRBV5-6,TRBJ2-7,-,CASSPGTLVLTYEQYF,TGTGCCAGCAGCCCCGGGACCCTAGTACTTACCTACGAGCAGTACTTC
-,TRBV19,TRBJ1-2,-,CASSPSQGKEYGYTF,TGTGCCAGTAGCCCCTCCCAAGGAAAGGAATATGGCTACACCTTC
-,TRBV7-6,TRBJ2-1,TRBD2,CASSLGGSGAHNEQFF,TGTGCCAGCAGCTTAGGGGGTAGCGGGGCCCACAATGAGCAGTTCTTC
-,TRBV24-1,TRBJ2-4,TRBD1,CATSDPDRKNIQYF,TGTGCCACCAGTGATCCGGACAGGAAAAACATTCAGTACTTC
-,TRBV6-2/TRBV6-3,TRBJ2-5,-,CASSYGTTPRGETQYF,TGTGCCAGCAGTTACGGGACAACCCCCCGAGGAGAGACCCAGTACTTC